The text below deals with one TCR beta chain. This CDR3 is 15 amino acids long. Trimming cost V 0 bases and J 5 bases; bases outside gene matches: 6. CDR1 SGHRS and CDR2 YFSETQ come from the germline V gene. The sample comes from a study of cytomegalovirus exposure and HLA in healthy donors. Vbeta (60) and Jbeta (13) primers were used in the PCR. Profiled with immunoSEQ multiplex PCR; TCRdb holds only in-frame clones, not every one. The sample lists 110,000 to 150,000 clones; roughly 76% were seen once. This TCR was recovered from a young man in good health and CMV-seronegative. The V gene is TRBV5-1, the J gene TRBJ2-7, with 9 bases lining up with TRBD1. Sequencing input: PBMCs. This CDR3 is CASSLATGGIDEQYF. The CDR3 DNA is TGCGCCAGCAGCTTGGCCACAGGGGGCATCGACGAGCAGTACTTC.